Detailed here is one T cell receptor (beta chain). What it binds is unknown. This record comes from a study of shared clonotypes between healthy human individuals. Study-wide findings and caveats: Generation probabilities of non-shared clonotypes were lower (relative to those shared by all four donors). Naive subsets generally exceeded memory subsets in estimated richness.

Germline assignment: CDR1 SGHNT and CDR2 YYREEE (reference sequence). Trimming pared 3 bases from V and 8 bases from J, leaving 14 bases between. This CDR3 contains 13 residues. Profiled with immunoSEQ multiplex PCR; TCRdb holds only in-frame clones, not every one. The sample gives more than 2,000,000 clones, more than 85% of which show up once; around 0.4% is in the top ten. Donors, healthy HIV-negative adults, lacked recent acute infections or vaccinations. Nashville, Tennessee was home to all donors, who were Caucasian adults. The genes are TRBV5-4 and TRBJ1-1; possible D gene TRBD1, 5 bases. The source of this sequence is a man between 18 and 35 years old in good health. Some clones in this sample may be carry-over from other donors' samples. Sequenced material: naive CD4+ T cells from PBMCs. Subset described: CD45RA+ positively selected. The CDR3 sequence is CASSSVLTEEAFF. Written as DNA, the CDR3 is TGTGCCAGCAGCTCGGTGTTGACAGAAGAAGCTTTCTTT. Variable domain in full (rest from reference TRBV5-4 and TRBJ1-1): ETGVTQSPTHLIKTRGQQVTLRCSSQSGHNTVSWYQQALGQGPQFIFQYYREEENGRGNFPPRFSGLQFPNYSSELNVNALELDDSALYLCASSSVLTEEAFFGQGTRLTVV.